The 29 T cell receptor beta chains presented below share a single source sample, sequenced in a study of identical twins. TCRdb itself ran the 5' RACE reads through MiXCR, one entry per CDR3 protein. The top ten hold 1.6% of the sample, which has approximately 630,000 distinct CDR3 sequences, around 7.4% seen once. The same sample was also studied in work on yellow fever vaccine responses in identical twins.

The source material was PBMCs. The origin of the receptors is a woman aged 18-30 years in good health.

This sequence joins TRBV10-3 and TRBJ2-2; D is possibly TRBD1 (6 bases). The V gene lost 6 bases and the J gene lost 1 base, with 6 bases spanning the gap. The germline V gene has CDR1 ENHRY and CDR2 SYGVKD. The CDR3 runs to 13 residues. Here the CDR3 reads CAIRQGNTGELFF. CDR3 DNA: TGTGCCATCAGACAGGGGAACACCGGGGAGCTGTTTTTT.

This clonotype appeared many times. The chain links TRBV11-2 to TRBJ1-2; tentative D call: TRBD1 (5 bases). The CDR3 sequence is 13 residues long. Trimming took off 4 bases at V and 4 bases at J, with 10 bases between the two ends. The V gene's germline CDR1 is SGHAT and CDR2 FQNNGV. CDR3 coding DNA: TGTGCCAGCAGCTGGGAAAGGGGCTATGGCTACACCTTC. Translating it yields CASSWERGYGYTF.

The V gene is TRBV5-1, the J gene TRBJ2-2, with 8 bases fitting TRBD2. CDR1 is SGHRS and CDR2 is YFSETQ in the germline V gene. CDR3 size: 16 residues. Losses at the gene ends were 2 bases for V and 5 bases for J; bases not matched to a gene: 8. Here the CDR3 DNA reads TGCGCCAGCAGCTTTCACAGCGGGGGAGGAACCGGGGAGCTGTTTTTT. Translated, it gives CASSFHSGGGTGELFF.

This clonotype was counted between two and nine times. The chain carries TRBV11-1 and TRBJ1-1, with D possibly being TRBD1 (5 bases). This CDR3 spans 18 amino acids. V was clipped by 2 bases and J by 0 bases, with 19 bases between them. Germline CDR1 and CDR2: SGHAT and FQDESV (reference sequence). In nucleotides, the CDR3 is TGTGCCAGCAGCTTATACTCAGAGGGGTCTGCACTGAACACTGAAGCTTTCTTT. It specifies CASSLYSEGSALNTEAFF.

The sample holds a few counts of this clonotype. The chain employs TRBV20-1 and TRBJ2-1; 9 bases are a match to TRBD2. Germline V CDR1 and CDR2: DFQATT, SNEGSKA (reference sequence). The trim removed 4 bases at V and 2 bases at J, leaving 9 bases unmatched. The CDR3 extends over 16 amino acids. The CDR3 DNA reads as TGCAGTGCTAAAAGTCTAGCGGGAATCACCTACAATGAGCAGTTCTTC. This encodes CSAKSLAGITYNEQFF.

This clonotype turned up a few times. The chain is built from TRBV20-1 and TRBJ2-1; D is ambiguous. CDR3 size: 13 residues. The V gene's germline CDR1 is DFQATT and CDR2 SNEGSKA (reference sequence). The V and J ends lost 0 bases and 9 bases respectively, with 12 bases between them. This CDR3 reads CSARDQAVIEQFF. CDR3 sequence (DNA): TGCAGTGCTAGAGATCAGGCAGTTATTGAGCAGTTCTTC.

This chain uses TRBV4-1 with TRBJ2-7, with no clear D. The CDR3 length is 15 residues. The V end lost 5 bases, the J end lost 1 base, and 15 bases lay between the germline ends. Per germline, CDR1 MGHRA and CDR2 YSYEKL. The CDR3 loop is CASSNPPRKSYEQYF. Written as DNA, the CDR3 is TGCGCCAGCAGCAACCCACCCAGAAAATCCTACGAGCAGTACTTC.

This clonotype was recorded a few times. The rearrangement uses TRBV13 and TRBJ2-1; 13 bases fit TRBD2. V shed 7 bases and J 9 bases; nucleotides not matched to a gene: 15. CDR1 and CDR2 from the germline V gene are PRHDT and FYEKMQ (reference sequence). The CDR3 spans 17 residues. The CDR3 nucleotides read TGTGCCAGCACCGAAGTGTCGGGACTAGCGGGATTCGGTGAGCAGTTCTTC. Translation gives CASTEVSGLAGFGEQFF.

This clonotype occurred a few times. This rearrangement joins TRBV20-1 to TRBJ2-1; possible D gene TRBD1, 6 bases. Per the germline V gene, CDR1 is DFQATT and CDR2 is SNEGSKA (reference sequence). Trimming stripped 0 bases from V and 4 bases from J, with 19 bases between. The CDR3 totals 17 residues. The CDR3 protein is CSAREGALSSNYNEQFF. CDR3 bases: TGCAGTGCTAGAGAGGGGGCACTTTCCTCAAATTACAATGAGCAGTTCTTC.

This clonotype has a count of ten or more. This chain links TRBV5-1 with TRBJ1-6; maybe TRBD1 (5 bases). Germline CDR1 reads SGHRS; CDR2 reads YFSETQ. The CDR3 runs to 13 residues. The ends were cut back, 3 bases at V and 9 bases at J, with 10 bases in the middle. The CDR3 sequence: CASSWGGSSPLHF. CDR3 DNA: TGCGCCAGCAGCTGGGGGGGGAGTTCACCCCTCCACTTT. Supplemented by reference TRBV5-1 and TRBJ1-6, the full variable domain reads KAGVTQTPRYLIKTRGQQVTLSCSPISGHRSVSWYQQTPGQGLQFLFEYFSETQRNKGNFPGRFSGRQFSNSRSEMNVSTLELGDSALYLCASSWGGSSPLHFGNGTRLTVT.

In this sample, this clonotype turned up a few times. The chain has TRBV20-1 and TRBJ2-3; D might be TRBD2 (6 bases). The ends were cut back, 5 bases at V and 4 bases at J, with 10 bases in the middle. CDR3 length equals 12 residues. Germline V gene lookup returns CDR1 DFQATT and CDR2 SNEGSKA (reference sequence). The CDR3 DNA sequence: TGCAGTGCTGGGGACTCCCCAGATACGCAGTATTTT. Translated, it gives CSAGDSPDTQYF.

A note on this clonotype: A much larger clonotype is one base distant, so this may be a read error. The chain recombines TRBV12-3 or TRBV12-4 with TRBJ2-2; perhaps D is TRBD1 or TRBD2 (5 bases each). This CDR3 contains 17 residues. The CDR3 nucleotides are TGTGCCAGCAGTCCCTTTGAACGGCCCCCGGGGACCGGGGAGCTGGTTTTT. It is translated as CASSPFERPPGTGELVF.

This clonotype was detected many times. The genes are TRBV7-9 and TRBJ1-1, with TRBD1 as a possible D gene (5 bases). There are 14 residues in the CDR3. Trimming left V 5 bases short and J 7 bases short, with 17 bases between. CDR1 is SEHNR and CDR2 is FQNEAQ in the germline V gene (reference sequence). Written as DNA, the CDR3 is TGTGCCAGCAGCCCAAGGACTGCTAGGGGTGAAGCTTTCTTT. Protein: CASSPRTARGEAFF.

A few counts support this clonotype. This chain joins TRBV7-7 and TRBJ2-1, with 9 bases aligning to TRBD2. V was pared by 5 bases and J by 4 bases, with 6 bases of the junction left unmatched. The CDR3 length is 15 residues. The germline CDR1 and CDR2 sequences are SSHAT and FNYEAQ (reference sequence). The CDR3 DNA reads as TGTGCCAGCAGCAGCGGGGGGACGGATTACAATGAGCAGTTCTTC. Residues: CASSSGGTDYNEQFF.

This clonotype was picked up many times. In DNA form, the CDR3 reads TGTGCCAGCAGCAGGACTAGCGGATTGTACGAGCAGTACTTC. This encodes CASSRTSGLYEQYF. The chain combines TRBV7-8 with TRBJ2-7, with 10 bases lining up with TRBD2. Germline trimming cut 5 bases from V and 4 bases from J; bases unmatched to any gene: 5. The CDR3 spans 14 residues. The germline V gene has CDR1 SGHVS and CDR2 FQNEAQ. Full variable domain (rest looked up from reference TRBV7-8 and TRBJ2-7): GAGVSQSPRYKVAKRGQDVALRCDPISGHVSLFWYQQALGQGPEFLTYFQNEAQLDKSGLPSDRFFAERPEGSVSTLKIQRTQQEDSAVYLCASSRTSGLYEQYFGPGTRLTVT.

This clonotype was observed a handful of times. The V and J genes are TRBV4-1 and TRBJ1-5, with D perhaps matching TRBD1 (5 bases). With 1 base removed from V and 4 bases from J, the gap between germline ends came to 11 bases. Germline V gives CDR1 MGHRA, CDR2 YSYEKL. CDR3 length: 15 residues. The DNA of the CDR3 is TGCGCCAGCAGCCAAGGAATAGGGGTGAATCAGCCCCAGCATTTT. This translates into CASSQGIGVNQPQHF.

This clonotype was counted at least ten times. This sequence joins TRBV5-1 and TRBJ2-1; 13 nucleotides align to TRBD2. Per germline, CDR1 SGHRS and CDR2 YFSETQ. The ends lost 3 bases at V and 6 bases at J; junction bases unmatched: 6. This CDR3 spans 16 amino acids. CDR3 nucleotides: TGCGCCAGCAGCTACTCCGGGACTAGCGGGATCAATGAGCAGTTCTTC. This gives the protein CASSYSGTSGINEQFF. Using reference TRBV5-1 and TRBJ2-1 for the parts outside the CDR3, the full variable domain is KAGVTQTPRYLIKTRGQQVTLSCSPISGHRSVSWYQQTPGQGLQFLFEYFSETQRNKGNFPGRFSGRQFSNSRSEMNVSTLELGDSALYLCASSYSGTSGINEQFFGPGTRLTVL.

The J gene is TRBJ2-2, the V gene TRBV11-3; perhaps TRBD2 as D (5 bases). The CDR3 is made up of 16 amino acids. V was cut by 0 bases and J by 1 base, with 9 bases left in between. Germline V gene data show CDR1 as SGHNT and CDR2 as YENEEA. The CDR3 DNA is TGTGCCAGCAGCTTAGATCGAGGAGGGAACACCGGGGAGCTGTTTTTT. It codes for CASSLDRGGNTGELFF.

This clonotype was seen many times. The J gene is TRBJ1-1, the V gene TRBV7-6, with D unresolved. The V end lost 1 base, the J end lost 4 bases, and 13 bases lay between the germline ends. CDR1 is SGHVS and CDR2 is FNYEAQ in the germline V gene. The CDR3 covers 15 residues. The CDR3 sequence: CASSLGAGGGTEAFF. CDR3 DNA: TGTGCCAGCAGCTTAGGGGCCGGTGGAGGCACTGAAGCTTTCTTT.

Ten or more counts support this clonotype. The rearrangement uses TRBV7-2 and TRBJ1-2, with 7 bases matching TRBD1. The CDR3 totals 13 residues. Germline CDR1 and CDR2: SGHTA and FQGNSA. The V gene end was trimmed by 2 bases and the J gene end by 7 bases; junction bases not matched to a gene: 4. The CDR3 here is CASSLSQGVGYTF. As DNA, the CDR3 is TGTGCCAGCAGCTTATCGCAGGGGGTTGGCTACACCTTC.

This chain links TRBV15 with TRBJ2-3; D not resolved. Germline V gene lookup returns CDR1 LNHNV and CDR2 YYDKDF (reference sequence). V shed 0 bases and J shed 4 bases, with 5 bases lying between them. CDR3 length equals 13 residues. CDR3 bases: TGTGCCACCAGCAGAGATCGGGCAGATACGCAGTATTTT. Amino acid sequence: CATSRDRADTQYF.

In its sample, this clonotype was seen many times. CDR3 sequence reads: CASSQGRFNTEAFF. The CDR3, as DNA: TGCGCCAGCAGCCAGGGGAGATTCAACACTGAAGCTTTCTTT. The V call is TRBV5-1, the J call TRBJ1-1; possibly TRBD1 for D (6 bases). The V end lost 4 bases, the J end lost 2 bases, and 12 bases lay between the germline ends. The CDR3 spans 14 residues. In germline, CDR1 is SGHRS, CDR2 YFSETQ.

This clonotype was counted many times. Here the CDR3 reads CASSYDTGTPHEQFF. CDR3 nucleotides: TGTGCCAGCAGTTACGATACCGGGACCCCACATGAGCAGTTCTTC. J is TRBJ2-1 and V is TRBV6-5, with D perhaps TRBD1 or TRBD2 (5 bases each). Germline V gene lookup returns CDR1 MNHEY and CDR2 SVGAGI. The ends were cut back, 2 bases at V and 8 bases at J, with 16 bases in the middle. The CDR3 has 15 amino acids.

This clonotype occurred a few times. CDR3 region: CASNPGFLGELFF. In nucleotides, the CDR3 is TGTGCCAGTAACCCAGGGTTTCTGGGGGAGCTGTTTTTT. The chain joins TRBV19 to TRBJ2-2, with D possibly matching TRBD1 (5 bases). The germline CDR1 and CDR2 sequences are LNHDA and SQIVND (reference sequence). The CDR3 contains 13 residues. V lost 7 bases, J lost 8 bases, and 14 bases lay in between.

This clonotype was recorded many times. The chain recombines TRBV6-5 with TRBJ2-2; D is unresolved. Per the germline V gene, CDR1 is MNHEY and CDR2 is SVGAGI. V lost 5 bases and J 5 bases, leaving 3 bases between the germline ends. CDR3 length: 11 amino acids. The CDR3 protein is CASSTTGELFF. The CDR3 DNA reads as TGTGCCAGCAGTACTACCGGGGAGCTGTTTTTT.

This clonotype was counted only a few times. CDR3 sequence: CASCSAHEQFF. The CDR3 bases are TGTGCCAGCTGTTCGGCCCATGAGCAGTTCTTC. The chain is built from TRBV27 and TRBJ2-1; D is ambiguous. V lost 8 bases and J lost 8, with 10 bases in between. This CDR3 is 11 amino acids long. The germline V gene encodes CDR1 MNHEY and CDR2 SMNVEV (reference sequence).

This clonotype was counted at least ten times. The CDR3 DNA is TGTGCCATCAGAGGTCTAGGGGCTAGCTCTGGGGCCAACGTCCTGACTTTC. It is translated as CAIRGLGASSGANVLTF. The rearrangement links TRBV10-3 to TRBJ2-6; possible D gene TRBD1, 5 bases. The CDR3 is 17 amino acids. V was clipped by 6 bases and J by 0 bases, with 15 bases between them. Germline CDR1 is ENHRY and CDR2 is SYGVKD.

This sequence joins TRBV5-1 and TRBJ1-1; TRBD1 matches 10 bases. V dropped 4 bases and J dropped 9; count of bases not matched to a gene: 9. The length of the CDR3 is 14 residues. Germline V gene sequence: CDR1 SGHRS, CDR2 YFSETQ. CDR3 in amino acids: CASSPAGQGRQAFF. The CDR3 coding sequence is TGCGCCAGCAGCCCGGCGGGACAGGGGAGGCAAGCTTTCTTT.

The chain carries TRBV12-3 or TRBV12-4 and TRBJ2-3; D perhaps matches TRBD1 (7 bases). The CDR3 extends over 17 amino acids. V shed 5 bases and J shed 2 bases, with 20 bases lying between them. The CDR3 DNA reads TGTGCCAGCAGTCGACAGGGTTGGGACTGGCCCACAGATACGCAGTATTTT. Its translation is CASSRQGWDWPTDTQYF.